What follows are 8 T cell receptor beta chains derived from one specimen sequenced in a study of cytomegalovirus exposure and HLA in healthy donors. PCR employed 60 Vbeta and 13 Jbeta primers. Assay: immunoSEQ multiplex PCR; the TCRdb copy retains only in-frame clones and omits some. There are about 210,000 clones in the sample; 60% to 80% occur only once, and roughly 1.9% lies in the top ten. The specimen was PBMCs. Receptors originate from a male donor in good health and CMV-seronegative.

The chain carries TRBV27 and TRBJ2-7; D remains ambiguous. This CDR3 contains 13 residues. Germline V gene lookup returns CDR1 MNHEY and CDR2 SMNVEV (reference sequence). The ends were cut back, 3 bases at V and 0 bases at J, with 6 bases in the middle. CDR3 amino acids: CASSLETSYEQYF. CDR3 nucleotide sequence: TGTGCCAGCAGTTTGGAGACCTCCTACGAGCAGTACTTC.

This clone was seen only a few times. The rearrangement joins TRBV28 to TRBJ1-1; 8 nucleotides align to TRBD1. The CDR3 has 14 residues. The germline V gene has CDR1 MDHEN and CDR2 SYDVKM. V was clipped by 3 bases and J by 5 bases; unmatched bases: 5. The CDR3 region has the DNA TGTGCCAGCAGTTTCCCAGGGGGCAATACTGAAGCTTTCTTT. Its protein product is CASSFPGGNTEAFF.

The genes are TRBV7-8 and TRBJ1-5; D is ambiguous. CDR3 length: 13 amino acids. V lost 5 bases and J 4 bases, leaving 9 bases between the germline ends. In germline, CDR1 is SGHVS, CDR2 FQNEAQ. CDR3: CASSPNLNQPQHF. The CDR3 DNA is TGTGCCAGCAGCCCTAACCTGAATCAGCCCCAGCATTTT.

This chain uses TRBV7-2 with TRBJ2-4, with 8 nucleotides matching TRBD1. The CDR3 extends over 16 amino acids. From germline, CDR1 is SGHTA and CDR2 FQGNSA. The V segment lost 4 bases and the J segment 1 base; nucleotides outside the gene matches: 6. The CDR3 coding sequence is TGTGCCAGCAGCTACGTTGGGACAGGTGCCAAAAACATTCAGTACTTC. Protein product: CASSYVGTGAKNIQYF.

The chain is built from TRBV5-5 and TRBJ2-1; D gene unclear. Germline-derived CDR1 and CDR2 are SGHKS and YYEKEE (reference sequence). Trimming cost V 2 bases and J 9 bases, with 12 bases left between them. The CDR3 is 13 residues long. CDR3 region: CASSFSALPEQFF. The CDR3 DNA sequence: TGTGCCAGCAGCTTTTCAGCGCTTCCTGAGCAGTTCTTC.

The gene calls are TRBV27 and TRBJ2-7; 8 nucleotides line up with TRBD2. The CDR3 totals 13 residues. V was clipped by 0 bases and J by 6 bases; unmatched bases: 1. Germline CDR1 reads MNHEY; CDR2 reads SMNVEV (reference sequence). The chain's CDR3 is CASSLSSGVEQYF. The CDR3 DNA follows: TGTGCCAGCAGTTTATCTAGCGGGGTCGAGCAGTACTTC.

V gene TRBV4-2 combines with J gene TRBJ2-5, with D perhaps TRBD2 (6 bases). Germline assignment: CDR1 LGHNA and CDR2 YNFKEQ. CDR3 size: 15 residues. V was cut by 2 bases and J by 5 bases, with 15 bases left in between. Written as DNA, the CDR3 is TGTGCCAGCAGCCAACAAACTAGTCGGGGGGAGACCCAGTACTTC. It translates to CASSQQTSRGETQYF.

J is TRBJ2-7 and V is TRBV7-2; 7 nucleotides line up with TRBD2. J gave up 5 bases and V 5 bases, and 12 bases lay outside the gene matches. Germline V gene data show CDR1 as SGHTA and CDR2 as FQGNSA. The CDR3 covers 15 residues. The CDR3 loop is CASSPRASGNHEQYF. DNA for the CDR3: TGTGCCAGCAGCCCCCGAGCTAGCGGTAACCACGAGCAGTACTTC.